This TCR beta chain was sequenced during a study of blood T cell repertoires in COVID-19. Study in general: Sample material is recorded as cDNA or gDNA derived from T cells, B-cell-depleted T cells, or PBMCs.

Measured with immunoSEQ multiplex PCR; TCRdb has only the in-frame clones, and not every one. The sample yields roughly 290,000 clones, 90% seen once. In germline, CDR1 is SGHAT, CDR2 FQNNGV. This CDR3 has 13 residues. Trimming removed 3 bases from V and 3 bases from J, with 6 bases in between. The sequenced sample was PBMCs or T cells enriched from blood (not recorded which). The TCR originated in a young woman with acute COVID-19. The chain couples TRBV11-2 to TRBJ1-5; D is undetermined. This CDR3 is CASSFNSNQPQHF. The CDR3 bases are TGTGCCAGCAGCTTCAATTCCAATCAGCCCCAGCATTTT.